This T cell receptor beta chain was identified in a study of T-cell memory formation after mild COVID-19. Notes on the study in general: Pre-infection memory contained some responding clones, which suggested that cross-reactive memory had joined. Whether second-wave clones peaking at day 37 were SARS-CoV-2 specific went unconfirmed. Clones which contracted sat mainly in CM and EM if CD4+, and in EMRA if CD8+.

Constant-segment-primed 5'RACE gave TCR alpha and TCR beta cDNA libraries with sample barcodes and UMIs. TCRdb reanalysed the 5' RACE reads using MiXCR and keeps one entry per CDR3 protein. The sample has 400,000 to 500,000 distinct CDR3 sequences; over 15% are singletons. Germline CDR1 and CDR2: SEHNR and FQNEAQ (reference sequence). Trimming stripped 2 bases from V and 9 bases from J, with 11 bases between. CDR3 length equals 13 residues. This clonotype was observed a few times. Its antigen is unknown. J is TRBJ2-1 and V is TRBV7-9; D gene unclear. The sample was PBMCs or a T cell subset sorted from them (not recorded which). The origin of this receptor is an adult woman who had mild COVID-19 (a few samples of this study predate the infection). Cell type and time point are not known. The CDR3 protein is CASSLKVTGEQFF. The CDR3 nucleotides read TGTGCCAGCAGCTTAAAGGTCACGGGTGAGCAGTTCTTC.